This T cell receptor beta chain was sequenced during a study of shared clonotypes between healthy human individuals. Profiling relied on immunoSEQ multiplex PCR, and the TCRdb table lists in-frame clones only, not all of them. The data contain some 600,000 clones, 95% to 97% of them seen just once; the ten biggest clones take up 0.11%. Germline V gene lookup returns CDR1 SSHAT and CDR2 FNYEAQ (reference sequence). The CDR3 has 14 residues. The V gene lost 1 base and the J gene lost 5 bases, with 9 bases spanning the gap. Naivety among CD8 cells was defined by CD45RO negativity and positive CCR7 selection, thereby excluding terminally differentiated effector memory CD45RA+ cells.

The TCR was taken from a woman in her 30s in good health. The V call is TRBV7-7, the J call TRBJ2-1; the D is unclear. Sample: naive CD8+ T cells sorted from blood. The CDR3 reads CASSLGGLHNEQFF. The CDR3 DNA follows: TGTGCCAGCAGCTTAGGCGGTCTCCACAATGAGCAGTTCTTC. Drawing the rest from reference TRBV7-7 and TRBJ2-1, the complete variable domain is GAGVSQSPRYKVTKRGQDVTLRCDPISSHATLYWYQQALGQGPEFLTYFNYEAQPDKSGLPSDRFSAERPEGSISTLTIQRTEQRDSAMYRCASSLGGLHNEQFFGPGTRLTVL.